This T cell receptor (beta chain) appears in the sequencing data of a study of shared clonotypes between healthy human individuals. Study-level results: Generation of non-shared clonotypes was less probable than generation of clonotypes shared by all four donors. Estimated clonotype richness was generally higher in naive than memory subsets.

This CDR3 is 15 amino acids long. Germline V gene data show CDR1 as MGHRA and CDR2 as YSYEKL. The V end was cut by 1 base, the J end by 1 base, with 10 bases between. Every subset's genomic DNA went evenly onto several immunoSEQ plates. Produced via immunoSEQ multiplex PCR; TCRdb's table is partial and in-frame only. The table includes over 95,000 clones, around 68% detected once. This clone was recorded a few times. What it binds is unknown. CD8 memory was a combination that joined CD45RO+ cells with CCR7-negative CD45RA+ TemRA cells. The TCR was taken from a woman aged 25 to 45 in good health. The gene calls are TRBV4-1 and TRBJ1-1; D is possibly TRBD1 (6 bases). The source material was memory CD8+ T cells sorted from blood. Subset denoted: CD45RO+ cells pooled with CCR7-negative TemRA cells. The CDR3 loop is CASSQGRQENTEAFF. CDR3 nucleotide sequence: TGCGCCAGCAGCCAAGGTCGACAGGAGAACACTGAAGCTTTCTTT.